This entry describes one TCR beta chain. The antigen is undetermined. These data belong to a study of shared clonotypes between healthy human individuals. Study results and caveats: Across a few donors, naive CD4 shared around 5%, naive CD8 more than 3%, memory CD4 roughly 2.4%, memory CD8 0.4% to 0.5%. Generation probabilities of non-shared clonotypes were lower (relative to those shared by all four donors).

The J segment lost 4 bases and the V segment lost 5 bases, leaving 8 bases of the junction unmatched. The germline V gene has CDR1 SGHTA and CDR2 FQGTGA. The CDR3 spans 15 residues. As handled by the study authors: In the immunoSEQ data, sequences were junction-only and lacked quality scores, so filtering differed. TCRdb's copy holds only in-frame clones and misses some; the assay was immunoSEQ multiplex PCR. V and J calls and clone size are copied from that table; D and trimming were computed from the DNA. The repertoire consists of about 2.4 million clones, with 93% occurring once and the leading ten covering about 0.38%.

The sequence was collected from a man aged 18 to 30 in good health. Some clones in this sample may be carry-over from other donors' samples. The sample consisted of naive CD4+ T cells from PBMCs. Subset described: CD45RA+ positively selected. The chain employs TRBV7-3 and TRBJ2-1; TRBD2 matches 7 bases. CDR3 residues: CASSPGLGMYNEQFF. The CDR3 coding sequence is TGTGCCAGCAGCCCTGGACTAGGGATGTACAATGAGCAGTTCTTC.